This T cell receptor (beta chain) was documented in a study of cytomegalovirus exposure and HLA in healthy donors. Study-level points and caveats: V- and J-gene trimming in TCR beta was tied to a missense DCLRE1C variant by an analysis performed later.

Amplification used 60 Vbeta primers and 13 Jbeta primers. Here immunoSEQ multiplex PCR was the method, and the copy in TCRdb shows in-frame clones only, minus some. The ten top clones account for around 1.2%, within a sample of 150,000 to 200,000 clones. Remarks on this clone: Antigen specificity is unknown.

Germline V gene data show CDR1 as KGHSH and CDR2 as LQKENI. This CDR3 region has 15 residues. Trimming cost V 4 bases and J 0 bases; bases outside gene matches: 2. The sequencing input was PBMCs. The receptor's source is an older woman in good health and CMV-seronegative. This chain uses TRBV18 with TRBJ2-1; TRBD2 aligns across 8 bases. The CDR3: CASSRSGGSYNEQFF. CDR3 nucleotide sequence: TGTGCCAGCTCACGGAGCGGGGGCTCCTACAATGAGCAGTTCTTC.